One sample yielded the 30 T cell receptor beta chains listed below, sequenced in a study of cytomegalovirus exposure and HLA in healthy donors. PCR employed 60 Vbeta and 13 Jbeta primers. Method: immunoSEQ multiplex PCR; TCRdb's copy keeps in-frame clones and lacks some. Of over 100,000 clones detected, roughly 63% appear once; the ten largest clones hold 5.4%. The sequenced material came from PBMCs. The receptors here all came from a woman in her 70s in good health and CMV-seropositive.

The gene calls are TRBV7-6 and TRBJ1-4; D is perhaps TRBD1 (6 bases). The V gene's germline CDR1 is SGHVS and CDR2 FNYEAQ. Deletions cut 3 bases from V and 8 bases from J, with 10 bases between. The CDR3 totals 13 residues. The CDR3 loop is CASSLADSEKLFF. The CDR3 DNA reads TGTGCCAGCAGCTTGGCGGACAGCGAAAAACTGTTTTTT.

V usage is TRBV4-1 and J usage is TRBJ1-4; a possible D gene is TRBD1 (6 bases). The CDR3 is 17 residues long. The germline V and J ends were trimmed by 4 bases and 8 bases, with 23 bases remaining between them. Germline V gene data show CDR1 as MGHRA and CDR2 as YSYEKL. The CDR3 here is CASSPPGGAARQEKLFF. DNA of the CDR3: TGCGCCAGCAGCCCCCCGGGGGGGGCAGCCCGGCAAGAAAAACTGTTTTTT.

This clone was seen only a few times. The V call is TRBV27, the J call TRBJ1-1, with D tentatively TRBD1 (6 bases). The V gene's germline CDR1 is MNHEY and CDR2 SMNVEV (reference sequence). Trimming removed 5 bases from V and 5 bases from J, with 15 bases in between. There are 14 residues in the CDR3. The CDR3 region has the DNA TGTGCCAGCAGTCCTCAGGGGATGGGGACTGAAGCTTTCTTT. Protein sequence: CASSPQGMGTEAFF.

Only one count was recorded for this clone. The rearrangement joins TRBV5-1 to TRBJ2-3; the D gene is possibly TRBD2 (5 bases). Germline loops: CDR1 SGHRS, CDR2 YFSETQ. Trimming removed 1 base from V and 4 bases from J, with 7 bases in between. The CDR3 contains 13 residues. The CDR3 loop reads CASSLIGADTQYF. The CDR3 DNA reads TGCGCCAGCAGCTTGATCGGGGCAGATACGCAGTATTTT. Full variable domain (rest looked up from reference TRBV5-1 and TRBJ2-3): KAGVTQTPRYLIKTRGQQVTLSCSPISGHRSVSWYQQTPGQGLQFLFEYFSETQRNKGNFPGRFSGRQFSNSRSEMNVSTLELGDSALYLCASSLIGADTQYFGPGTRLTVL.

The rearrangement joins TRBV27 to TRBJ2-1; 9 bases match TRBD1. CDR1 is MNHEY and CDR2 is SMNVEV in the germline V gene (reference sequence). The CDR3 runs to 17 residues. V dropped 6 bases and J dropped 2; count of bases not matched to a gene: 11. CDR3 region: CASRNAGTGNAYNEQFF. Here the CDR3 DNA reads TGTGCCAGCAGGAATGCCGGGACAGGGAATGCCTACAATGAGCAGTTCTTC.

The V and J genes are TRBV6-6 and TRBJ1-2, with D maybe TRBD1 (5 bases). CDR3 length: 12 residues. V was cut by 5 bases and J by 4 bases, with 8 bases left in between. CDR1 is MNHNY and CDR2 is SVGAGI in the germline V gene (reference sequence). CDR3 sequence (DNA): TGTGCCAGCAGTGGGGGGGTCTATGGCTACACCTTC. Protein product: CASSGGVYGYTF.

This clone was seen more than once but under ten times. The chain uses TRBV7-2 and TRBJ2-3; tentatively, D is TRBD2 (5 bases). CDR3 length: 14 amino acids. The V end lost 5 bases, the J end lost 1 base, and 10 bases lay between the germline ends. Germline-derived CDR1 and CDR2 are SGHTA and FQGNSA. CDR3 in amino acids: CASSTSGGTDTQYF. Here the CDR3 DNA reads TGTGCCAGCAGCACCAGCGGAGGCACAGATACGCAGTATTTT.

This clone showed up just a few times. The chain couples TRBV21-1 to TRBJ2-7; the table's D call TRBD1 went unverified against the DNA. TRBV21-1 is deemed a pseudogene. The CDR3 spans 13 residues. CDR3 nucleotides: TGTGCCAGCAGCAAAGGTTGCAGGGGGGAGCAGTACTTC. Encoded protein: CASSKGCRGEQYF.

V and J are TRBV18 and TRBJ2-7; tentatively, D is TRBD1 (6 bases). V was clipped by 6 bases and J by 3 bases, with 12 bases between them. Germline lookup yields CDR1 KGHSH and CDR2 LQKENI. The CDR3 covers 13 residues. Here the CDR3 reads CASSPTGIYEQYF. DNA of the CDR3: TGTGCCAGCTCGCCCACAGGGATCTACGAGCAGTACTTC.

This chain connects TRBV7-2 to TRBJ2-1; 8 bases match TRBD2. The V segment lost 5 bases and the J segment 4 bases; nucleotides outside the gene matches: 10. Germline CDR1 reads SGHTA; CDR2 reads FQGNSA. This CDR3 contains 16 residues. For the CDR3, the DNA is TGTGCCAGCAGCCCCCAGGGACTAGGGTTATACAATGAGCAGTTCTTC. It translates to CASSPQGLGLYNEQFF.

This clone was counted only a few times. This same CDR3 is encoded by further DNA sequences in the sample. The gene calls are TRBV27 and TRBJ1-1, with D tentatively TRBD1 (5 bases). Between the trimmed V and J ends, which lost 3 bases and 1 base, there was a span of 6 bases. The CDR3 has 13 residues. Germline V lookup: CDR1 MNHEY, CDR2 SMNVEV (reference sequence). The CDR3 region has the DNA TGTGCCAGCAGTTTGGGGCGGAACACTGAAGCTTTCTTT. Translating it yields CASSLGRNTEAFF.

In DNA, the CDR3 is TGTGCCAGCAGCTTGAAGGAGGGGTCCGTTTCACCCCTCCACTTT. It translates to CASSLKEGSVSPLHF. The chain combines TRBV5-4 with TRBJ1-6; D possibly corresponds to TRBD1 (5 bases). Germline assignment: CDR1 SGHNT and CDR2 YYREEE (reference sequence). With 1 base removed from V and 9 bases from J, the gap between germline ends came to 14 bases. The CDR3 has 15 residues.

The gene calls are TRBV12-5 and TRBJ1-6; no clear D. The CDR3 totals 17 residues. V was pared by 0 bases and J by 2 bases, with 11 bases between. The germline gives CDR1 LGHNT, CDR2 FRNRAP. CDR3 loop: CASGLVEGGTYNSPLHF. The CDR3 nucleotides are TGTGCTAGTGGTTTGGTGGAGGGCGGCACCTATAATTCACCCCTCCACTTT. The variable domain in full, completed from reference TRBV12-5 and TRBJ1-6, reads DARVTQTPRHKVTEMGQEVTMRCQPILGHNTVFWYRQTMMQGLELLAYFRNRAPLDDSGMPKDRFSAEMPDATLATLKIQPSEPRDSAVYFCASGLVEGGTYNSPLHFGNGTRLTVT.

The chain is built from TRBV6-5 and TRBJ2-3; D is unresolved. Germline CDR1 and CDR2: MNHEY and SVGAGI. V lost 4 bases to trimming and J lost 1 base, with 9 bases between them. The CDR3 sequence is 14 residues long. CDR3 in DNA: TGTGCCAGCAGTTTGTGGCAGGGCACAGATACGCAGTATTTT. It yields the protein CASSLWQGTDTQYF.

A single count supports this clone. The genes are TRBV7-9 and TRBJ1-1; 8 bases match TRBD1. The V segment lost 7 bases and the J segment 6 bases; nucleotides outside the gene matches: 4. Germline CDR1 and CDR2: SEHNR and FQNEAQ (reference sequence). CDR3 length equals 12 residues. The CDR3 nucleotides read TGTGCCAGCACCATACAGGGGGCTGAAGCTTTCTTT. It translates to CASTIQGAEAFF.

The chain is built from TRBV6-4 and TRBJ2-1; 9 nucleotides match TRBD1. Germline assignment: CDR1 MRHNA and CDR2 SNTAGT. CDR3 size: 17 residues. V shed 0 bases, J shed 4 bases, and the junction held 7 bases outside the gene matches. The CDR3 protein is CASSDSGGGQGYNEQFF. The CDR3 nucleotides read TGTGCCAGCAGTGACTCTGGAGGGGGACAGGGATACAATGAGCAGTTCTTC.

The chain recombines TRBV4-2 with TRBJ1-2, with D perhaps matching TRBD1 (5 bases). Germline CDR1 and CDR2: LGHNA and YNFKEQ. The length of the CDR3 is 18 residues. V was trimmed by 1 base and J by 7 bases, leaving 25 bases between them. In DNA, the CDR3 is TGTGCCAGCAGCCAAGTGGGGGGGGGAAAAAGGGGCTTATTTGGCTACACCTTC. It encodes CASSQVGGGKRGLFGYTF.

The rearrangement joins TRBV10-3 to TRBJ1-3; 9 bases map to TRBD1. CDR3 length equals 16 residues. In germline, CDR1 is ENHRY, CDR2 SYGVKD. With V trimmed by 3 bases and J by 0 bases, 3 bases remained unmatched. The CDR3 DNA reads TGTGCCATCAGTGAAGTGACAGGGGGCTCTGGAAACACCATATATTTT. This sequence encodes CAISEVTGGSGNTIYF.

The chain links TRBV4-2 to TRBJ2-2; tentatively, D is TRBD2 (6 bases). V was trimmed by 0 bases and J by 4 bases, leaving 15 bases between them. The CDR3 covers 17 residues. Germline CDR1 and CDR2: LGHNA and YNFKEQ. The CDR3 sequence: CASSQEWVAAITGELFF. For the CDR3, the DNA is TGTGCCAGCAGCCAAGAATGGGTAGCGGCCATCACCGGGGAGCTGTTTTTT.

CDR3 protein: CASSGQAPGYTF. Here the CDR3 DNA reads TGTGCCAGTAGTGGACAGGCCCCTGGCTACACCTTC. This chain joins TRBV19 and TRBJ1-2; 7 bases line up with TRBD1. V lost 5 bases, J lost 7 bases, and 4 bases stayed unmatched. The germline V gene has CDR1 LNHDA and CDR2 SQIVND (reference sequence). CDR3 length: 12 amino acids.

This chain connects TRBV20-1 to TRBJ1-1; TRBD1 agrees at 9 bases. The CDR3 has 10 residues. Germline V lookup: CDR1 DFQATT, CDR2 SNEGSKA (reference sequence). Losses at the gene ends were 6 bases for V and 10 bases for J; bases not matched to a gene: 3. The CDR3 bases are TGCAGTGCCCTGGACAGGGGAGCTTTCTTT. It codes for CSALDRGAFF.

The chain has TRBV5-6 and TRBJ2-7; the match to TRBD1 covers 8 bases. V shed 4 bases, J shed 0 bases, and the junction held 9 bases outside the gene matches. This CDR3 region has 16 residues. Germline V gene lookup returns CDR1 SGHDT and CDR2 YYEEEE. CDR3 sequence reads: CASSPGQGLSSYEQYF. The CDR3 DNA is TGTGCCAGCAGCCCCGGACAGGGCTTAAGCTCCTACGAGCAGTACTTC.

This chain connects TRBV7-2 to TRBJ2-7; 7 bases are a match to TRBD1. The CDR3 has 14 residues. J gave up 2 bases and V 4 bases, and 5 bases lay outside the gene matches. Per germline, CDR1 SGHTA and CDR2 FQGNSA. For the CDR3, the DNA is TGTGCCAGCAGCTCCGGGACAGTTGCCTACGAGCAGTACTTC. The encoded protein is CASSSGTVAYEQYF.

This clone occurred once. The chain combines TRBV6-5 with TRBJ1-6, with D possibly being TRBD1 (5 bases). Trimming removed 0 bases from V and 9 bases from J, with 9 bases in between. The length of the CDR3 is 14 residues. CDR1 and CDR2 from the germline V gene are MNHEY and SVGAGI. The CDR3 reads CASSYSKGISPLHF. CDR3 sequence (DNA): TGTGCCAGCAGTTACTCGAAGGGGATTTCACCCCTCCACTTT.

CDR3 coding DNA: TGTGCCAGCAGCCTAGCGGTCGAGGCCTTGTATGGCTACACCTTC. It codes for CASSLAVEALYGYTF. The J gene is TRBJ1-2, the V gene TRBV11-2; D call uncertain. Germline V gives CDR1 SGHAT, CDR2 FQNNGV. The V and J ends lost 5 bases and 5 bases respectively, with 18 bases between them. The CDR3 runs to 15 residues.

CDR3 DNA: TGTGCCAGCAGCTCAGTCGGCGGTGGGGGGACAGGCAATGAAAAACTGTTTTTT. This codes for CASSSVGGGGTGNEKLFF. The chain has TRBV7-9 and TRBJ1-4, with 8 bases matching TRBD1. Trimming at V came to 4 bases and at J to 5 bases, leaving 15 bases not matched to a gene. Germline assignment: CDR1 SEHNR and CDR2 FQNEAQ (reference sequence). The CDR3 is 18 residues long. The whole variable domain, filled in from reference TRBV7-9 and TRBJ1-4, reads DTGVSQNPRHKITKRGQNVTFRCDPISEHNRLYWYRQTLGQGPEFLTYFQNEAQLEKSRLLSDRFSAERPKGSFSTLEIQRTEQGDSAMYLCASSSVGGGGTGNEKLFFGSGTQLSVL.

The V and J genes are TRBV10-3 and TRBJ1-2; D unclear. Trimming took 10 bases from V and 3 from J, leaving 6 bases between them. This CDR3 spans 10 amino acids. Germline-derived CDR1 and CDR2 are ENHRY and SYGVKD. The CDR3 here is CATYYYGYTF. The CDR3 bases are TGTGCCACTTATTACTATGGCTACACCTTC.

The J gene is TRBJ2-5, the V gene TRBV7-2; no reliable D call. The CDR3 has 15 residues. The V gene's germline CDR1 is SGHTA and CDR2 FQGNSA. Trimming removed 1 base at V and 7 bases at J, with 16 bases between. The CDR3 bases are TGTGCCAGCAGCTTAGATTTAGGTAGTGGGCGGACCCAGTACTTC. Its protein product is CASSLDLGSGRTQYF.

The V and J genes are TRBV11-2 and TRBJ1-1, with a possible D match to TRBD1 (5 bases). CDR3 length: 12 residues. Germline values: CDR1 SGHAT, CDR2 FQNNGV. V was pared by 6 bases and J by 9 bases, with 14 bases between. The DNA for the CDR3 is TGTGCCAGCAGAGCAGGGCCTTTACAAGCTTTCTTT. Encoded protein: CASRAGPLQAFF. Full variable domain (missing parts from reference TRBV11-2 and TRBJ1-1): EAGVAQSPRYKIIEKRQSVAFWCNPISGHATLYWYQQILGQGPKLLIQFQNNGVVDDSQLPKDRFSAERLKGVDSTLKIQPAKLEDSAVYLCASRAGPLQAFFGQGTRLTVV.

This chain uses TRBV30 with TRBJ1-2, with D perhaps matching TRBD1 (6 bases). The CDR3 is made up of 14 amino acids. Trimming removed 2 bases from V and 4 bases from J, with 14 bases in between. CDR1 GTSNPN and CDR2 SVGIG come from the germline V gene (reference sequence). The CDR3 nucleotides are TGTGCCTGGAGTAAACAAGGGGGGGCCTATGGCTACACCTTC. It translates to CAWSKQGGAYGYTF.